Presented here are 10 T cell receptor beta chains from one specimen sequenced in a study of cytomegalovirus exposure and HLA in healthy donors. It was with 60 Vbeta and 13 Jbeta primers that the PCR ran. Assay: immunoSEQ multiplex PCR; the TCRdb copy retains only in-frame clones and omits some. Here the sample spans around 130,000 clones, over 75% being singletons. Sequencing was carried out using PBMCs. The receptors come from a young man in good health and CMV-seronegative.

This clone has only a few counts. The rearrangement uses TRBV7-8 and TRBJ2-7, with 8 nucleotides matching TRBD1. The CDR3 consists of 15 residues. The germline V gene has CDR1 SGHVS and CDR2 FQNEAQ. V shed 3 bases and J 1 base; nucleotides not matched to a gene: 5. CDR3 in DNA: TGTGCCAGCAGCTTCGGGACAGGTTATTCCTACGAGCAGTACTTC. The encoded protein is CASSFGTGYSYEQYF. Filled out from reference TRBV7-8 and TRBJ2-7, the complete variable domain reads GAGVSQSPRYKVAKRGQDVALRCDPISGHVSLFWYQQALGQGPEFLTYFQNEAQLDKSGLPSDRFFAERPEGSVSTLKIQRTQQEDSAVYLCASSFGTGYSYEQYFGPGTRLTVT.

The chain employs TRBV28 and TRBJ2-3; D remains unclear. Germline CDR1 reads MDHEN; CDR2 reads SYDVKM. The V and J ends lost 10 bases and 2 bases respectively, with 16 bases between them. The CDR3 consists of 14 residues. CDR3 sequence: CATQMGKTTDTQYF. The CDR3 DNA sequence: TGTGCCACCCAAATGGGCAAAACCACAGATACGCAGTATTTT.

V gene TRBV4-1 combines with J gene TRBJ1-1; D remains unclear. Per germline, CDR1 MGHRA and CDR2 YSYEKL. V gave up 5 bases and J gave up 5 bases, with 15 bases separating them. This CDR3 region has 14 residues. The CDR3 loop reads CASSRSGVRTEAFF. Here the CDR3 DNA reads TGCGCCAGCAGCAGATCCGGGGTAAGGACTGAAGCTTTCTTT.

This clone showed up just a few times. V and J are TRBV5-6 and TRBJ2-1, with TRBD2 matching over 12 bases. V was clipped by 1 base and J by 7 bases; unmatched bases: 3. This CDR3 spans 15 amino acids. The V gene's germline CDR1 is SGHDT and CDR2 YYEEEE. In nucleotides, the CDR3 is TGTGCCAGCAGCTTGTGGCTAGCGGGAGGGAATGAGCAGTTCTTC. This codes for CASSLWLAGGNEQFF.

The chain is built from TRBV27 and TRBJ2-5; 9 nucleotides agree with TRBD2. V trimming: 5 bases; J trimming: 5 bases; junction bases outside the gene matches: 9. CDR1 MNHEY and CDR2 SMNVEV come from the germline V gene (reference sequence). The CDR3 is 15 amino acids. The CDR3 here is CASSMSSGSRETQYF. CDR3 DNA: TGTGCCAGCAGTATGAGTAGCGGGAGTCGTGAGACCCAGTACTTC.

This clone was seen more than once but under ten times. The chain links TRBV6-1 to TRBJ1-2; 7 positions match TRBD1. Germline CDR1 and CDR2: MNHNS and SASEGT. This CDR3 is 14 amino acids long. The ends lost 9 bases at V and 3 bases at J; junction bases unmatched: 10. The CDR3: CASSLRTGDYGYTF. CDR3 nucleotide sequence: TGTGCCAGTAGCCTCCGAACAGGGGACTATGGCTACACCTTC.

The chain carries TRBV4-3 and TRBJ2-5, with 7 positions matching TRBD2. The last part of the DNA fits TRBJ2-7 better; the J call may be wrong. The V gene's germline CDR1 is LGHNA and CDR2 YSLEER. The CDR3 is 17 residues long. This CDR3 reads CASSQTSFAGDSYEQYF. The CDR3 region has the DNA TGCGCCAGCAGCCAAACCTCCTTTGCGGGAGATTCCTACGAGCAGTACTTC.

This clone was seen once. The chain links TRBV7-9 to TRBJ2-6; D is possibly TRBD2 (5 bases). Germline assignment: CDR1 SEHNR and CDR2 FQNEAQ (reference sequence). CDR3 length: 18 residues. The V gene lost 5 bases and the J gene lost 0 bases, with 17 bases spanning the gap. CDR3 region: CASSLLVRTRSGANVLTF. In DNA, the CDR3 is TGTGCCAGCAGCCTACTAGTACGGACTCGCTCTGGGGCCAACGTCCTGACTTTC.

The chain links TRBV6-6 to TRBJ1-5, with D possibly matching TRBD1 (6 bases). V dropped 4 bases and J dropped 0 bases, with 10 bases sitting between them. The CDR3 consists of 15 residues. Per the germline V gene, CDR1 is MNHNY and CDR2 is SVGAGI (reference sequence). Here the CDR3 DNA reads TGTGCCAGCAGTTCGGGACAAGTTAGCAATCAGCCCCAGCATTTT. Protein product: CASSSGQVSNQPQHF.

This clone was detected once. This chain joins TRBV29-1 and TRBJ2-5, with TRBD1 matching 7 bases. The end of the DNA aligns better with TRBJ2-7, so the J call may be wrong. From germline, CDR1 is SQVTM and CDR2 ANQGSEA. This CDR3 has 13 amino acids. The CDR3: CSVEGQGPYEQYF. CDR3 DNA: TGCAGCGTTGAAGGACAGGGACCCTACGAGCAGTACTTC.